The clone carrying this T cell receptor beta chain was counted many times. Individual cDNA molecules carried attached unique molecular identifiers. TCRdb recomputed calls from the 5' RACE reads with MiXCR, one row per CDR3 protein. This table has 30,000 to 45,000 distinct CDR3 sequences, approximately 8.9% appearing once. These data belong to a study of early T cells in non-severe SARS-CoV-2 infection. Looked up from germline, CDR1 is LGHDT and CDR2 is YNNKEL (reference sequence). The CDR3 runs 14 residues. The J segment lost 9 bases and the V segment lost 6 bases, leaving 11 bases of the junction unmatched.

The V call is TRBV3-1, the J call TRBJ2-1, with 7 bases matching TRBD1. The sequenced material came from whole blood. The clonotype was recovered from an adult who was a healthcare worker with PCR-confirmed SARS-CoV-2 infection or an uninfected control (not recorded which). The CDR3 coding sequence is TGTGCCAGCAGTAGGGGACAGCAGGGAATTGAGCAGTTCTTC. Residues: CASSRGQQGIEQFF.